This paragraph covers one TCR beta chain sequence. As handled by the study authors: Estimation of nucleated cell counts was performed using reference gene primer amplification. Assay used: immunoSEQ multiplex PCR; TCRdb lists only in-frame clones, some missing. D and trimming come from the DNA, and the V and J calls and clone size come from that table. The sample has 55,000 to 85,000 clones, 70% to 90% seen once; the top ten hold approximately 12%. Trimming stripped 7 bases from V and 5 bases from J, with 21 bases between. Looked up from germline, CDR1 is SGHRS and CDR2 is YFSETQ. CDR3 length equals 16 residues. The data originate from a study of blood T cell repertoires in COVID-19.

This TCR was sampled from a human donor in a cohort sampled during active COVID-19. This rearrangement joins TRBV5-1 to TRBJ2-2; a possible D gene is TRBD1 (7 bases). Sequences were obtained from peripheral blood. The CDR3 DNA reads as TGCGCCAGCGATACAATGACAGGGAGCGGGACCGGGGAGCTGTTTTTT. Translation gives CASDTMTGSGTGELFF.